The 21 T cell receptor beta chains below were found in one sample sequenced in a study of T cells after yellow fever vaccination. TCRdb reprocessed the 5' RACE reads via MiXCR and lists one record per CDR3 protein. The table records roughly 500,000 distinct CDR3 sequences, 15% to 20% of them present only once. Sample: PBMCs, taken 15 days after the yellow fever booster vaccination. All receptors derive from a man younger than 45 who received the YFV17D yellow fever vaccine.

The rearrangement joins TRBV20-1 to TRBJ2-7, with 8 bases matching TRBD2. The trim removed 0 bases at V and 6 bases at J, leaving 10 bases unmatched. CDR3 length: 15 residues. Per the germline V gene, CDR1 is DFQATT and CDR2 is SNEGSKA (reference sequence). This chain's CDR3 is CSARDNSGSWGEQYF. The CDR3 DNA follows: TGCAGTGCTAGAGATAACAGCGGGAGTTGGGGCGAGCAGTACTTC.

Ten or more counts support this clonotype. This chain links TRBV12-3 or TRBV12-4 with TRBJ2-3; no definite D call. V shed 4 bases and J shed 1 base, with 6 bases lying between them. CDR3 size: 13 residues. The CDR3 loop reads CASSSLGTDTQYF. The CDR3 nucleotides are TGTGCCAGCAGTTCCCTTGGCACAGATACGCAGTATTTT.

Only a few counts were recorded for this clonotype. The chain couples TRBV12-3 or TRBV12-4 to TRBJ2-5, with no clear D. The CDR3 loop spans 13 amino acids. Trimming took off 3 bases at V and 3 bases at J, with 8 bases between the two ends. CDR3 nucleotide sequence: TGTGCCAGCAGTTTTTCCGAAGAAGAGACCCAGTACTTC. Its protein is CASSFSEEETQYF.

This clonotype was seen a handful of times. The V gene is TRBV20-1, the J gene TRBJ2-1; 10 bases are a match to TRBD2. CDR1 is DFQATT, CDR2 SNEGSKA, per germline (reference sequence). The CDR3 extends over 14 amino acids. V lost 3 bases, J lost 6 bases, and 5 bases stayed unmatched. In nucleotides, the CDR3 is TGCAGTGCTAGTCTCCAGCGGGGGGGCAATGAGCAGTTCTTC. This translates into CSASLQRGGNEQFF.

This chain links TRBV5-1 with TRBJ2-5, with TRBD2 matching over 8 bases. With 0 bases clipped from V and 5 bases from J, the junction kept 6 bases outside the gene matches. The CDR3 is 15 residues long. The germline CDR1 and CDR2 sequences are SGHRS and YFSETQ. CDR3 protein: CASSLDREGRETQYF. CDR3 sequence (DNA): TGCGCCAGCAGCTTGGATCGGGAGGGAAGGGAGACCCAGTACTTC.

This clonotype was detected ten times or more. CDR3 amino acids: CASSYRGLGGWTNTGELFF. The DNA for the CDR3 is TGTGCCAGCAGTTACAGGGGTTTGGGGGGGTGGACGAACACCGGGGAGCTGTTTTTT. This rearrangement joins TRBV6-5 to TRBJ2-2, with 7 nucleotides matching TRBD2. Per the germline V gene, CDR1 is MNHEY and CDR2 is SVGAGI. The trim removed 2 bases at V and 0 bases at J, leaving 12 bases unmatched. The CDR3 covers 19 residues.

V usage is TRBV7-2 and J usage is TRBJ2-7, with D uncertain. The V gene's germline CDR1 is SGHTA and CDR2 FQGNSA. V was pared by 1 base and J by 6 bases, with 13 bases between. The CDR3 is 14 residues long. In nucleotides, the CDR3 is TGTGCCAGCAGCTTAGTCGGTTTCAGCACCGAGCAGTACTTC. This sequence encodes CASSLVGFSTEQYF.

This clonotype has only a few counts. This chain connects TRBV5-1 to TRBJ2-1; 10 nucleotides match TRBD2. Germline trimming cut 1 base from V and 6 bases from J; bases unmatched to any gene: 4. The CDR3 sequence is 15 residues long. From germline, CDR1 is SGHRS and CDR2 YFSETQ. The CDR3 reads CASSLLSSGSNEQFF. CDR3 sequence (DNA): TGCGCCAGCAGCTTGTTGTCTAGCGGGAGCAATGAGCAGTTCTTC.

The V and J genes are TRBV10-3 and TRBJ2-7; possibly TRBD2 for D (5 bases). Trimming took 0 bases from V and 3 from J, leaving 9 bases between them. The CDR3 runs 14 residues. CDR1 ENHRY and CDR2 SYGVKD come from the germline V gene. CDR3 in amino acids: CAISESLEIYEQYF. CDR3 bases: TGTGCCATCAGTGAGTCACTAGAAATCTACGAGCAGTACTTC.

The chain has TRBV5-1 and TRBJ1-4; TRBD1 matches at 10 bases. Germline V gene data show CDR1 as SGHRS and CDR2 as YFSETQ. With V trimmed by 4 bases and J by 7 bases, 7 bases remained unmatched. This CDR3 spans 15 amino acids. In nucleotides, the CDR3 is TGCGCCAGCAGCAGAGGGACAGGGGTTGGTGAAAAACTGTTTTTT. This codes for CASSRGTGVGEKLFF.

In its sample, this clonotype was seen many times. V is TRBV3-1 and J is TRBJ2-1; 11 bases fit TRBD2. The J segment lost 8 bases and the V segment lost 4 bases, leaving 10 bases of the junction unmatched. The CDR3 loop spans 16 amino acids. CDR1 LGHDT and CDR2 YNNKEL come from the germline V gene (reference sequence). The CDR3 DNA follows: TGTGCCAGCAGCCCAAGGGGACCACTAGCGGGAGATGAGCAGTTCTTC. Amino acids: CASSPRGPLAGDEQFF.

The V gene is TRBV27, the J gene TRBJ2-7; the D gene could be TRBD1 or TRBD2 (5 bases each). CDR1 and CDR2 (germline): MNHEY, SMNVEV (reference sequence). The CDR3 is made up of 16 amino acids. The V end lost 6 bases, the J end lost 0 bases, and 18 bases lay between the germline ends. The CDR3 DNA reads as TGTGCCAGCAGAACCGGATGGGGCGGGCGCTCCTACGAGCAGTACTTC. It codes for CASRTGWGGRSYEQYF.

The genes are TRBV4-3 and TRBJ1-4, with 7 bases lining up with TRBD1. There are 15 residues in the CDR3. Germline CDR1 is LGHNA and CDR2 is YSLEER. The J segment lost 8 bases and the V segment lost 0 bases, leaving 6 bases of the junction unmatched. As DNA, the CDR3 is TGCGCCAGCAGCCAAGATGGCACAGGGGACGAAAAACTGTTTTTT. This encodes CASSQDGTGDEKLFF.

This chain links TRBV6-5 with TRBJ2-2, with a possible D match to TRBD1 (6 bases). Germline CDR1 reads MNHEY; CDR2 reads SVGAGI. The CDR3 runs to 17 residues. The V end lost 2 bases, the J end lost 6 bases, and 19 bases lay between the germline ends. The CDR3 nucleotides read TGTGCCAGCAGTTACCCACTGAGGACAGCTACACCCGGGGAGCTGTTTTTT. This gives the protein CASSYPLRTATPGELFF.

For the CDR3, the DNA is TGCAGCGTTAAAGTCAGTCCCTACGAGCAGTACTTC. Translating it yields CSVKVSPYEQYF. The J gene is TRBJ2-7, the V gene TRBV29-1; D is uncertain. Trimming pared 5 bases from V and 2 bases from J, leaving 10 bases between. CDR1 SQVTM and CDR2 ANQGSEA come from the germline V gene. This CDR3 contains 12 residues.

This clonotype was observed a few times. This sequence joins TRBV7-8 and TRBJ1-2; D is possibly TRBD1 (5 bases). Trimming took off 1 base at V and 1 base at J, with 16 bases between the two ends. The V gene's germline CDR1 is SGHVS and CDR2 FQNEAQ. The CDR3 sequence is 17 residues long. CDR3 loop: CASSLGGDSWDNYGYTF. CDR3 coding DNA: TGTGCCAGCAGCTTAGGTGGAGACAGTTGGGATAACTATGGCTACACCTTC. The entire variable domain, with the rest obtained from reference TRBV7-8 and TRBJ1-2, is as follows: GAGVSQSPRYKVAKRGQDVALRCDPISGHVSLFWYQQALGQGPEFLTYFQNEAQLDKSGLPSDRFFAERPEGSVSTLKIQRTQQEDSAVYLCASSLGGDSWDNYGYTFGSGTRLTVV.

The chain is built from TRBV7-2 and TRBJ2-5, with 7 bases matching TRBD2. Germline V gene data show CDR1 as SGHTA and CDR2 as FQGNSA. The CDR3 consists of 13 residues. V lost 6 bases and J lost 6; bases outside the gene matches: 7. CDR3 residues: CASRSGALQTQYF. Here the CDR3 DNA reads TGTGCCAGCAGAAGCGGGGCCCTCCAGACCCAGTACTTC.

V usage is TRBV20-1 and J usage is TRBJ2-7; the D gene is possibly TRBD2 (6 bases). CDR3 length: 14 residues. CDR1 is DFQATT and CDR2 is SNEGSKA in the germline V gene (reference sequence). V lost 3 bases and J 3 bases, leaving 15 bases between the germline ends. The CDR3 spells CSASGTQKSYEQYF. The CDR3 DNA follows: TGCAGTGCTAGCGGGACTCAGAAAAGCTACGAGCAGTACTTC.

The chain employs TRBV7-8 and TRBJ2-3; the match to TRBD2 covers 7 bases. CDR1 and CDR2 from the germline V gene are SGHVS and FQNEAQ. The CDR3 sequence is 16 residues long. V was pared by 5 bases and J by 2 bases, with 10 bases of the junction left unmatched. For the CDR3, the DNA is TGTGCCAGCAGCCCATTGGCTAGCGGTAACACAGATACGCAGTATTTT. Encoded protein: CASSPLASGNTDTQYF. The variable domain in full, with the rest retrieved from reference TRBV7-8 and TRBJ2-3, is GAGVSQSPRYKVAKRGQDVALRCDPISGHVSLFWYQQALGQGPEFLTYFQNEAQLDKSGLPSDRFFAERPEGSVSTLKIQRTQQEDSAVYLCASSPLASGNTDTQYFGPGTRLTVL.

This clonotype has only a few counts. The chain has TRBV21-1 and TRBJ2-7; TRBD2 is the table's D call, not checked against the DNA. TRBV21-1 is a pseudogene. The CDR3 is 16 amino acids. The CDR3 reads CASSKGNPGLTYEQYF. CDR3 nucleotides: TGTGCCAGCAGCAAAGGTAATCCGGGCCTCACCTACGAGCAGTACTTC.

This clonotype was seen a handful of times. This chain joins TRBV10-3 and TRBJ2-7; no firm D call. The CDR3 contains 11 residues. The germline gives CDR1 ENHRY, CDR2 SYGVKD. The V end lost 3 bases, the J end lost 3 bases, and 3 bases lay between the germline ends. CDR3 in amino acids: CAISDGYEQYF. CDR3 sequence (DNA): TGTGCCATCAGTGACGGCTACGAGCAGTACTTC.